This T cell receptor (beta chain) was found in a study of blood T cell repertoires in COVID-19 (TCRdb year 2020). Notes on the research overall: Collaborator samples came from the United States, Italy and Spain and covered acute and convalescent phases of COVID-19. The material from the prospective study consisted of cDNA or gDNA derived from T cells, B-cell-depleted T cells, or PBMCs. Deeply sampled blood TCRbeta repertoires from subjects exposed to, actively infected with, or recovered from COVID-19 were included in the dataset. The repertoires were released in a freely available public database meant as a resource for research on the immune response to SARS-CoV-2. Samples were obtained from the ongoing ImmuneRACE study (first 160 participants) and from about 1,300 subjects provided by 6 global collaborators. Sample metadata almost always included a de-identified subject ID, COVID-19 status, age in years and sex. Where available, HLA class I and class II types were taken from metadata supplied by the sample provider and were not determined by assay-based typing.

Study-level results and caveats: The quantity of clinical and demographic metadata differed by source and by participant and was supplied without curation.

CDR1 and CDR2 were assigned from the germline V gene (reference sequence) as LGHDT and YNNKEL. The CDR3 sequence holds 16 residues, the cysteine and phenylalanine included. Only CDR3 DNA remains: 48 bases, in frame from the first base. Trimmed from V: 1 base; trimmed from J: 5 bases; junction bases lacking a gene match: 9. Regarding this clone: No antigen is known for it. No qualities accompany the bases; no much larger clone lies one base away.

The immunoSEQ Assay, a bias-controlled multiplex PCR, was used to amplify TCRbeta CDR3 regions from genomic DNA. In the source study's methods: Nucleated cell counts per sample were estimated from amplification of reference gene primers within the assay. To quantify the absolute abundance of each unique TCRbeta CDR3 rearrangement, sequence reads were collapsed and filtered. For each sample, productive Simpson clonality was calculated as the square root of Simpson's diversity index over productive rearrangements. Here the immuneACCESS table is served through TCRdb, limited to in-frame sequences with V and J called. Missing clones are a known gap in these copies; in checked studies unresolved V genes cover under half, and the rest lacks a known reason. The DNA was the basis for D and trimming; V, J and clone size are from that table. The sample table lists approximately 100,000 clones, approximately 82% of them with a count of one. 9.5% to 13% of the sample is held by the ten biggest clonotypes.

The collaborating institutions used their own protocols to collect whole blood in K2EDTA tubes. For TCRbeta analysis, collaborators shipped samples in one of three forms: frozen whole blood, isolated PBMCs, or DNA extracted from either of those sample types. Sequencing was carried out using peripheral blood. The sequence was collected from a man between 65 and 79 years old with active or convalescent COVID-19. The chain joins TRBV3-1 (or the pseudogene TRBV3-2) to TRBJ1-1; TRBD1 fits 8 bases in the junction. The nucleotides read TGTGCCAGCAGCCAAGCGGAGACAGGGGTAGAAACTGAAGCTTTCTTT. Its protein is CASSQAETGVETEAFF.